This T cell receptor (beta chain) originates from a study of blood T cells in healthy people across ages. The overall study: There was about one barcoded beta molecule captured by template switching per two T cells.

A second PCR of 7 to 11 cycles used a sample-barcoded 5' primer and a J-beta primer mix. Researchers report that a template-switch adaptor with 12 random nucleotides tagged each cDNA molecule. TCRdb used MiXCR to reprocess the 5' RACE reads, holding one entry per CDR3 protein. The profile shows some 730,000 distinct CDR3 sequences, 22% of them singletons. Study-wide results and limits: The long-lived group displayed more naive CD4+ cells, plus higher diversity, than the aged donors did. The percentage of naive T cells correlated strongly with TCR beta diversity.

With regard to this clonotype: Its antigen is not known. One end of the junction fails to match germline, which may point to a read error.

The receptor comes from an older man in good health. The sample was blood.

CDR3 coding DNA: TGCGCCAGCAGCGCTCCCACCGGGGGTGATGAAAAACTGTTTTTT. This codes for CASSAPTGGDEKLFF. J is TRBJ1-4 and V is TRBV9, with D possibly matching TRBD1 (5 bases). The V gene's germline CDR1 is SGDLS and CDR2 YYNGEE. The length of the CDR3 is 15 residues.